The 21 T cell receptor beta chains given below trace back to one sample, sequenced in a study of kidney transplant recipient with SARS-CoV-2 infection. Via MiXCR, TCRdb re-called the reads, giving one row per CDR3 protein. The sample has 200,000 to 300,000 distinct CDR3 sequences, around 30% seen once. The material was a blood sample, obtained at baseline and on day 111 from a kidney transplant recipient. These receptors all stem from a male patient in his 30s who had COVID-19 and was a kidney transplant recipient. Part of the T cells may come from the graft donor.

This clonotype has ten or more counts. The chain links TRBV12-3 or TRBV12-4 to TRBJ1-3, with 7 bases aligning to TRBD1. The length of the CDR3 is 15 residues. The J segment lost 3 bases and the V segment lost 6 bases, leaving 8 bases of the junction unmatched. Here the CDR3 DNA reads TGTGCCAGCAGCGCCTACGACAGGGATGGAAACACCATATATTTT. Its protein product is CASSAYDRDGNTIYF.

About this clonotype: One junction end does not reproduce the germline sequence, and a read error may be involved. The V and J genes are TRBV5-6 and TRBJ2-5; D is undetermined. CDR3 size: 15 residues. The germline V gene has CDR1 SGHDT and CDR2 YYEEEE. Here the CDR3 reads CASSFFQELQETRYF. In DNA, the CDR3 is TGTGCCAGCAGCTTTTTTCAGGAACTCCAAGAGACCCGGTACTTC.

Worth noting for this clonotype: Being one base from a much bigger clone, this may be a read error. This chain joins TRBV7-8 and TRBJ1-1; D remains ambiguous. The germline CDR1 and CDR2 sequences are SGHVS and FQNEAQ. This CDR3 has 15 amino acids. CDR3 nucleotides: TGTGCCAGCAGCTTAGGACGGGCAGTGAACACTGGAGCTTTCTTT. Its translation is CASSLGRAVNTGAFF.

This clonotype was counted many times. The rearrangement joins TRBV16 to TRBJ1-2; TRBD1 is a possible D gene (5 bases). In germline, CDR1 is KGHSY, CDR2 FQNENV. This CDR3 spans 17 amino acids. Trimming left V 4 bases short and J 4 bases short, with 22 bases between. The CDR3 DNA is TGTGCCAGCAGCCGAGTGGGGGTCGTTAGAAAGACCTATGGCTACACCTTC. This gives the protein CASSRVGVVRKTYGYTF.

This clonotype was counted many times. The gene calls are TRBV7-7 and TRBJ1-2, with no clear D. The V gene lost 5 bases and the J gene lost 4 bases, with 23 bases spanning the gap. The CDR3 totals 17 residues. In germline, CDR1 is SSHAT, CDR2 FNYEAQ (reference sequence). The CDR3 bases are TGTGCCAGCAGCAACCGTTATAAGTGCCGAAAGACCTATGGCTACACCTTC. It codes for CASSNRYKCRKTYGYTF. The full variable domain, with the rest looked up from reference TRBV7-7 and TRBJ1-2, is GAGVSQSPRYKVTKRGQDVTLRCDPISSHATLYWYQQALGQGPEFLTYFNYEAQPDKSGLPSDRFSAERPEGSISTLTIQRTEQRDSAMYRCASSNRYKCRKTYGYTFGSGTRLTVV.

In this sample, this clonotype turned up many times. This chain links TRBV6-4 with TRBJ2-3; TRBD1 or TRBD2 may be the D gene (6 bases each). The CDR3 is 16 amino acids. V was pared by 8 bases and J by 6 bases, with 24 bases between. Germline assignment: CDR1 MRHNA and CDR2 SNTAGT. Here the CDR3 DNA reads TGTGCCAGCCGCGCGGGACACCGCTCAATACGGGATACGCAGTATTTT. Translating it yields CASRAGHRSIRDTQYF.

As for this clonotype: This likely comes from a read error, as the CDR3 has no conserved phenylalanine or tryptophan at its end. This sequence joins TRBV5-8 and TRBJ1-1; TRBD1 is a possible D gene (6 bases). The CDR3 is 13 amino acids. Trimming took 5 bases from V and 0 from J, leaving 8 bases between them. In germline, CDR1 is SGHTS, CDR2 YDEGEE. In DNA, the CDR3 is TGTGCCAGCAGAGGACAGCTGAACACTGAAGCTTTCCTT. The encoded protein is CASRGQLNTEAFL.

This clonotype has ten or more counts. The rearrangement uses TRBV7-2 and TRBJ2-1, with TRBD1 as a possible D gene (6 bases). The CDR3 contains 14 residues. Trimming left V 5 bases short and J 2 bases short, with 10 bases between. CDR1 SGHTA and CDR2 FQGNSA come from the germline V gene. The CDR3 region has the DNA TGTGCCAGCAGCCGGGACATAGCCTACAATGAGCAGTTCTTC. Its translation is CASSRDIAYNEQFF.

The table lists this clonotype with many counts. This rearrangement joins TRBV11-2 to TRBJ2-1; D is ambiguous. V lost 0 bases to trimming and J lost 2 bases, with 11 bases between them. Germline V gives CDR1 SGHAT, CDR2 FQNNGV. This CDR3 spans 16 amino acids. CDR3 DNA sequence: TGTGCCAGCAGCTTAGATCTCACTTATCCCTACAATGAGCAGTTCTTC. Its protein is CASSLDLTYPYNEQFF.

This clonotype was seen at least ten times. This rearrangement joins TRBV12-3 or TRBV12-4 to TRBJ1-2, with no clear D. V shed 5 bases and J shed 4 bases, with 23 bases lying between them. The CDR3 runs to 17 residues. CDR3 DNA: TGTGCCAGCAGTATAGGTATCAGCTTCCGAAAGACCTATGGCTACACCTTC. Protein sequence: CASSIGISFRKTYGYTF.

In regard to this clonotype: A much more abundant neighbour one base away suggests this may be a read error. This rearrangement joins TRBV20-1 to TRBJ2-7; TRBD2 is a possible D gene (5 bases). Germline V gene data show CDR1 as DFQATT and CDR2 as SNEGSKA (reference sequence). This CDR3 spans 10 amino acids. V was clipped by 6 bases and J by 9 bases, with 12 bases between them. The chain's CDR3 is CSAAGEGQYF. The CDR3 DNA is TGCAGTGCAGCCGGAGAGGGGCAGTACTTC.

This clonotype was counted at least ten times. The chain uses TRBV15 and TRBJ1-6; maybe TRBD1 (5 bases). CDR1 and CDR2 (germline): LNHNV, YYDKDF (reference sequence). Trimming stripped 3 bases from V and 5 bases from J, with 14 bases between. The CDR3 totals 16 residues. CDR3 bases: TGTGCCACCAGCAGTAAGAGGGGATCTCATAATTCACCCCTCCACTTT. It codes for CATSSKRGSHNSPLHF.

The table lists this clonotype with many counts. The rearrangement joins TRBV15 to TRBJ1-1; perhaps TRBD1 as D (6 bases). Trimming pared 8 bases from V and 3 bases from J, leaving 10 bases between. The CDR3 covers 12 residues. Germline-derived CDR1 and CDR2 are LNHNV and YYDKDF (reference sequence). The CDR3 sequence is CATGQIDTEAFF. The CDR3 DNA is TGTGCCACCGGACAGATAGACACTGAAGCTTTCTTT.

Of note for this clonotype: A read error may be the cause here, since a much bigger clone is one base away. The chain couples TRBV6-5 to TRBJ1-1; D perhaps matches TRBD1 (5 bases). The CDR3 has 14 residues. V was clipped by 8 bases and J by 4 bases, with 17 bases between them. Per germline, CDR1 MNHEY and CDR2 SVGAGI. CDR3 nucleotide sequence: TGTGCCAGCGGTGAGAACACAGGAGTCACTGAAGCTTTCTTT. Amino acids: CASGENTGVTEAFF.

About this clonotype itself: A much larger clone differs from this one at a single base, so this may be a read error. J is TRBJ1-2 and V is TRBV5-6; D gene uncertain. V lost 9 bases, J lost 4 bases, and 25 bases lay in between. This CDR3 comprises 16 residues. Germline lookup yields CDR1 SGHDT and CDR2 YYEEEE. The CDR3 coding sequence is TGTGCCAACCGGATGAACAATAGTCGAAAGACCTATGGCTACACCTTC. It yields the protein CANRMNNSRKTYGYTF.

This clonotype was detected ten times or more. CDR3 region: CSAEGDRNTIYF. CDR3 DNA sequence: TGCAGTGCTGAAGGGGACAGAAACACCATATATTTT. The chain carries TRBV20-1 and TRBJ1-3, with D possibly being TRBD1 (6 bases). This CDR3 comprises 12 residues. From germline, CDR1 is DFQATT and CDR2 SNEGSKA (reference sequence). Trimming stripped 5 bases from V and 5 bases from J, with 10 bases between.

Ten or more counts support this clonotype. J is TRBJ2-2 and V is TRBV2; the D gene could be TRBD1 or TRBD2 (5 bases each). V gave up 6 bases and J gave up 5 bases, with 13 bases separating them. The CDR3 loop spans 14 amino acids. Germline V gene data show CDR1 as SNHLY and CDR2 as FYNNEI. CDR3 bases: TGTGCCAGCAGCGGGACGGGCGGGACCGGGGAGCTGTTTTTT. Protein product: CASSGTGGTGELFF.

Details on this clonotype: Possible read error: a much larger clone is one base away. V usage is TRBV5-1 and J usage is TRBJ2-7, with D unclear. The CDR3 sequence is 13 residues long. CDR1 is SGHRS, CDR2 YFSETQ, per germline. This chain's CDR3 is CANSFSTAYEQYF. CDR3 coding DNA: TGCGCCAACAGCTTTTCCACAGCCTACGAGCAGTACTTC.

This clonotype was found many times. This chain uses TRBV30 with TRBJ1-5; D is unresolved. The CDR3 extends over 13 amino acids. Germline CDR1 is GTSNPN and CDR2 is SVGIG (reference sequence). Trimming took 0 bases from V and 0 from J, leaving 3 bases between them. For the CDR3, the DNA is TGTGCCTGGAGTGTAAATAGCAATCAGCCCCAGCATTTT. It yields the protein CAWSVNSNQPQHF.

This clonotype was picked up many times. The chain employs TRBV4-1 and TRBJ1-3; 7 bases fit TRBD1. Unmatched junction bases numbered 4, after V lost 2 bases and J lost 3 bases. Germline V CDR1 and CDR2: MGHRA, YSYEKL. The CDR3 contains 15 residues. As DNA, the CDR3 is TGCGCCAGCAGCCAACAGGGGGTATATGGAAACACCATATATTTT. It specifies CASSQQGVYGNTIYF.

In this sample, this clonotype turned up many times. The V gene is TRBV2, the J gene TRBJ1-1; TRBD1 agrees at 10 bases. Unmatched junction bases numbered 10, after V lost 3 bases and J lost 3 bases. The CDR3 sequence is 17 residues long. CDR1 and CDR2 from the germline V gene are SNHLY and FYNNEI. Here the CDR3 DNA reads TGTGCCAGCAGTGATTGGGACAGGGGCGTTGGAGACACTGAAGCTTTCTTT. This codes for CASSDWDRGVGDTEAFF.